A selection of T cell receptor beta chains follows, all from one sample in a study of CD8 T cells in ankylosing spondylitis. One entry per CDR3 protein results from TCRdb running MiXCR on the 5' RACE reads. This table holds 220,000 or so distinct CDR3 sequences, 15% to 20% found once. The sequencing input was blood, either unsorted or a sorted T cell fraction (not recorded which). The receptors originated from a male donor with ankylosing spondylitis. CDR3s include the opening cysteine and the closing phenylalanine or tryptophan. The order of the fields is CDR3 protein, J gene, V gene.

CDR3aa: CASSFAWTNEKLFF; j_gene: TRBJ1-4; v_gene: TRBV12-3/TRBV12-4
CDR3aa: CASSLRWGNEQFF; j_gene: TRBJ2-1; v_gene: TRBV7-9
CDR3aa: CASSQEGLVYEQYF; j_gene: TRBJ2-7; v_gene: TRBV5-1
CDR3aa: CASSFGGPYNEQFF; j_gene: TRBJ2-1; v_gene: TRBV27
CDR3aa: CASSQSRPNEQYF; j_gene: TRBJ2-7; v_gene: TRBV4-1
CDR3aa: CASSSGLASSYEQYF; j_gene: TRBJ2-7; v_gene: TRBV7-2
CDR3aa: CSVESPVTGPEAFF; j_gene: TRBJ1-1; v_gene: TRBV29-1
CDR3aa: CASSFVGLAAYTGELFF; j_gene: TRBJ2-2; v_gene: TRBV7-9
CDR3aa: CASSGLPSYEQYF; j_gene: TRBJ2-7; v_gene: TRBV7-2
CDR3aa: CSAVRGDQNEQYF; j_gene: TRBJ2-7; v_gene: TRBV20-1
CDR3aa: CASSVAGDTYGYTF; j_gene: TRBJ1-2; v_gene: TRBV9
CDR3aa: CASSRRGHDTQYF; j_gene: TRBJ2-3; v_gene: TRBV28
CDR3aa: CASSPPGLNSPLHF; j_gene: TRBJ1-6; v_gene: TRBV7-9
CDR3aa: CASSPLGANEAFF; j_gene: TRBJ1-1; v_gene: TRBV7-3
CDR3aa: CASSSQLAGRSNEQFF; j_gene: TRBJ2-1; v_gene: TRBV7-9
CDR3aa: CSVEDQEGEQYF; j_gene: TRBJ2-7; v_gene: TRBV29-1
CDR3aa: CASSQPGTEKLFF; j_gene: TRBJ1-4; v_gene: TRBV4-1
CDR3aa: CASSSGKENEKLFF; j_gene: TRBJ1-4; v_gene: TRBV28
CDR3aa: CASSQIPTGGNTEAFF; j_gene: TRBJ1-1; v_gene: TRBV4-3
CDR3aa: CASSQSSPLVHEQYF; j_gene: TRBJ2-7; v_gene: TRBV6-2/TRBV6-3
CDR3aa: CASSLLQGDQPQHF; j_gene: TRBJ1-5; v_gene: TRBV12-3/TRBV12-4
CDR3aa: CASSRTTGGEIYEQYF; j_gene: TRBJ2-7; v_gene: TRBV7-9
CDR3aa: CASSQELGIAVVDGYTF; j_gene: TRBJ1-2; v_gene: TRBV4-1
CDR3aa: CASSDGVRRVNTEAFF; j_gene: TRBJ1-1; v_gene: TRBV2
CDR3aa: CASSQAGQIAKNIQYF; j_gene: TRBJ2-4; v_gene: TRBV4-2
CDR3aa: CASSVGLAEETQYF; j_gene: TRBJ2-5; v_gene: TRBV9
CDR3aa: CSARALGEQFF; j_gene: TRBJ2-1; v_gene: TRBV29-1
CDR3aa: CASSNEQGGGTDTQYF; j_gene: TRBJ2-3; v_gene: TRBV11-2
CDR3aa: CATEIRKNLYEQYF; j_gene: TRBJ2-7; v_gene: TRBV24-1
CDR3aa: CASSLHLNYGYTF; j_gene: TRBJ1-2; v_gene: TRBV12-3/TRBV12-4
CDR3aa: CASSPPGELAFF; j_gene: TRBJ1-1; v_gene: TRBV12-3/TRBV12-4
CDR3aa: CASSLAGAAGTPYNEQFF; j_gene: TRBJ2-1; v_gene: TRBV5-1
CDR3aa: CSAVDLGGDTQYF; j_gene: TRBJ2-3; v_gene: TRBV20-1
CDR3aa: CASSQDRGRNNEQFF; j_gene: TRBJ2-1; v_gene: TRBV4-3
CDR3aa: CASSEDVHSYEQYF; j_gene: TRBJ2-7; v_gene: TRBV2
CDR3aa: CSAGTVDSYEQYF; j_gene: TRBJ2-7; v_gene: TRBV20-1
CDR3aa: CASSFSLGTAYEQYF; j_gene: TRBJ2-7; v_gene: TRBV28
CDR3aa: CASSRPGTGKSDYNEQFF; j_gene: TRBJ2-1; v_gene: TRBV7-8
CDR3aa: CASSQVSYEQYF; j_gene: TRBJ2-7; v_gene: TRBV3-1
CDR3aa: CASSPFPDTEAFF; j_gene: TRBJ1-1; v_gene: TRBV18